This T cell receptor beta chain was recorded in a study of cytomegalovirus exposure and HLA in healthy donors (dated by TCRdb to about 2017). Regarding the study in general: In an earlier analysis of some 610 of the donors, roughly 300 Gb of sequence data and approximately 120 million unique TCR beta sequences from roughly 200 million T cells were reported. About 300 gigabases of sequencing data and approximately 85 million unique TCR sequences were included in an early release covering around 650 HLA-typed donors. Of the roughly 390 genotyped donors, less than 90% were placed in the genetic ancestry cluster associated with self-reported Caucasian donors. The aim of the study was to test whether cataloging public T cell receptors could identify signatures of past pathogen exposure. The T cell repertoires of about 700 subjects were profiled by immunosequencing and related to cytomegalovirus serostatus. Besides the first cohort of roughly 640 subjects, a separate validation cohort made up of around 120 different subjects was used. To predict cytomegalovirus infection status, the study brought together high-throughput TCR immunosequencing, statistical association of individual TCRs with disease status, and machine learning. A later analysis re-analyzed previously published TCR beta repertoires from 666 donors and added high-resolution HLA genotyping to study TCR occurrence patterns. Rather than using new phenotypic data, the later analysis identified candidate immune exposures from TCR beta sequences and from how often those sequences occurred across donors. In an earlier analysis of around 540 of the donors, high-throughput TCR beta sequencing was used to judge whether each TCR beta V gene segment behaved as functional or pseudogenic. Donor age, sex, ethnicity and CMV serostatus were collected together with the repertoire data. A later genetic analysis used genome-wide SNP genotypes for about 65% of the roughly 670 donors, treating that subset as a discovery cohort. All discovery cohort repertoires had been generated using a single sequencing platform. HLA typing included class I and class II loci at four-digit resolution. The number of donors typed differed by locus, with 629-630 for A, B, C, DRB1 and DQB1, about 500 for DQA1, approximately 570 for DPA1, and 450 to 480 for DPB1. Because of strong linkage in the cohort, roughly five DR-DQ haplotypes were treated as single units for association and clustering. Among under 450 genotyped donors of the cohort, an average of around 240,000 unique TCR beta nucleotide sequences were sequenced per donor, roughly 20% of them non-productive. General findings and caveats noted by the study authors: Most TCR sequences were observed very rarely across donors, whereas some public TCRs were present in many individuals. The authors suggested that the approach could potentially be generalized to other disease states and immunological phenotypes. A later analysis found that most CMV-associated TCR beta chains appeared HLA-restricted, with HLA associations seemingly driven largely by CMV exposure. In an earlier analysis of 587 of the donors, most TCR beta V segments appeared in productive rearrangements about 87% or about 30% of the time, broadly matching IMGT annotations. The presence/absence analyses assumed that sequencing depth was roughly uniform across donors, and that assumption may not be true. In a later analysis, the rate of TCR association differed among HLA loci, with DRB1 alleles having the most associated TCRs and HLA-C alleles having the fewest. A few of the identified cytomegalovirus-associated TCR beta chains were confirmed in vitro to be specific for cytomegalovirus antigens. In a later genetic analysis, fewer N-insertions in productive TCRs were reported among donors in an Asian-associated ancestry cluster than the approximately 670-donor mean. The study gave a list of 150 to 200 TCR beta chains associated with cytomegalovirus. The sequencing pipeline was judged likely to have produced a cluster of highly shared sequence variants as a technical artifact. Strong co-occurrence of HLA alleles, especially DR and DQ, made assigning TCR associations to individual alleles difficult. In a later analysis, HLA-associated TCR beta chains showed more clonal expansion and lower generation probabilities than non-associated chains that were equally common. Cytomegalovirus status was reported to be diagnosed by the classifier with high specificity and sensitivity in both the original and validation cohorts. In this cohort, only TCR beta chains were sequenced, and detectable features were limited by the absence of alpha or paired-chain data. Correlated functional status among segregating V segments might be attributable to linkage disequilibrium, but an unknown experimental factor could not be ruled out. According to a later analysis, parvovirus B19, influenza, CMV and Epstein-Barr virus appeared linked to several top co-occurrence clusters. A further reported finding was that TCR beta sequences accurately predicted the HLA-A and HLA-B alleles for most subjects in the first cohort. The 87-base-pair reads could not distinguish some IMGT-functional V segments, including TRBV6-2 and TRBV6-3, so those segments were excluded. An association between a missense DCLRE1C variant and V-gene and J-gene trimming of TCR beta chains was found in a later genetic analysis and replicated in an independent cohort. A later analysis associated 15,000 or so TCR beta sequences with specific HLA alleles at a false discovery rate of 0.05. For the cohort, immune exposure information was limited to CMV serostatus. Because some donors lacked HLA typing at each locus, the association tests relied only on the typed subset. Because counts were too low, seventeen rarely observed V segments, including chromosome 9 orphons, were excluded from the earlier analysis of a few hundred of the donors.

The CDR3 starts with the cysteine, ends with the phenylalanine, and has 16 residues. Only the CDR3 portion is preserved as DNA: 48 bases, with reading frame beginning at the first base. V loses 5 bases, J loses 4 bases, and the germline ends lie 20 bases apart. The germline V gene (reference sequence) gives CDR1 as MNHEY and CDR2 as SMNVEV. In regard to this clone: Its antigen is still unknown.

The cohort consisted of 666 healthy bone marrow donors. At the time of sampling, every cohort member was nominally healthy, though immune exposures that went unrecorded were likely present. The donor tested CMV seropositive, placing the donor among the 250 to 300 seropositive members of the cohort. Each donor provided a peripheral blood sample, and peripheral blood mononuclear cells were used for TCR beta sequencing. The Qiagen DNeasy Blood Extraction Kit was used to extract genomic DNA from the blood cell samples. The library was produced with the immunoSEQ multiplex PCR assay. For the multiplex PCR, a mixture combining 60 forward primers for TCR Vbeta segments and 13 reverse primers for TCR Jbeta segments was used. The CDR3 region of rearranged TCR beta genes was amplified from genomic DNA by a multiplex PCR assay. The Illumina HiSeq System was used to sequence the amplified TCR beta libraries as 87-base-pair reads. The original pipeline was this. Across the 670 or so repertoires, a later analysis counted roughly 77 million unique TCR beta chains, some 11 million of which were shared by at least two donors. To remove PCR and sequencing errors, raw reads were error-corrected and collapsed into unique sequences using a nearest-neighbor algorithm that merged closely related sequences. CDR3 sequences were aligned to IMGT reference sequences to assign V, D and J gene segments. Each retained sequence needed at least a six-nucleotide match to both a V gene segment and a J gene segment. A rearrangement was called productive if the CDR3 had no stop codons and remained in frame with V and J, and every other rearrangement was called non-productive. Following IMGT convention, CDR3 was defined as the stretch from the second conserved V-encoded cysteine up to the conserved J-encoded phenylalanine. In an earlier analysis of around 570 of the donors, sequences lacking an unambiguous match to a single V gene segment were excluded. In an earlier analysis of 450 to 750 of the donors, a V segment was called functional when productive rearrangements were above 56.7%, and segregating when the standard deviation between donors exceeded 5%. A statistical classification framework was built to diagnose cytomegalovirus status from the catalog of TCR beta chain sequences. V and J gene assignment, in a later analysis, came from comparing TCR nucleotide sequences with IMGT/GENE-DB human TR gene sequences. Using the TCRdist pipeline, a later analysis assigned CDR3 sequences along with most-parsimonious VDJ recombination scenarios. In a later analysis, every TCR beta chain was defined by the combination of its CDR3 amino acid sequence and its V-gene family, and reads without a unique V-gene family were dropped. A later analysis removed 500 to 650 highly shared, low-generation-probability nucleotide sequences to deal with suspected cross-contamination and a sequencing artifact. A later analysis calculated a clonal expansion index for each public chain from normalized within-repertoire ranks of inferred template counts. In a later analysis, generation probabilities were computed using a VDJ recombination model fitted to out-of-frame rearrangements, and the results were checked against IGoR. Hypergeometric tests were used in a later analysis to score TCR-TCR, TCR-HLA and TCR-CMV co-occurrence, with a repertoire-size bias correction applied to the TCR pairs. False discovery rates were estimated in a later analysis by permuting HLA or CMV assignments 20 times. A later analysis grouped co-occurring TCRs with DBSCAN, adding TCRdist sequence similarity when clustering within HLA-allele-positive subsets. Co-occurrence clustering excluded repertoires with fewer than 30,000 or more than 120,000 public chains, plus five with anomalous nucleotide sharing. This immuneACCESS table, as held by TCRdb, lists in-frame sequences with V and J called but not all clones. Of the missing ones, under half trace to an unresolved V gene in checked studies; the others have no known cause. That table supplies the V and J calls and clone size; D and trimming were determined from the DNA. The sample has more than 55,000 clones on record. The ten most abundant clones make up 4.5% to 5% of the sample.

Sequencing was performed on PBMCs. The chain is assembled from TRBV27 and TRBJ1-2; TRBD1 might be the D gene, on 5 matching bases. The clonotype was recovered from a woman aged 40 to 50 in good health and CMV-seropositive. The DNA sequence is as follows: TGTGCCAGCAGTGGGACTACAGGAGCCACTATCTATGGCTACACCTTC. Its product reads: CASSGTTGATIYGYTF.